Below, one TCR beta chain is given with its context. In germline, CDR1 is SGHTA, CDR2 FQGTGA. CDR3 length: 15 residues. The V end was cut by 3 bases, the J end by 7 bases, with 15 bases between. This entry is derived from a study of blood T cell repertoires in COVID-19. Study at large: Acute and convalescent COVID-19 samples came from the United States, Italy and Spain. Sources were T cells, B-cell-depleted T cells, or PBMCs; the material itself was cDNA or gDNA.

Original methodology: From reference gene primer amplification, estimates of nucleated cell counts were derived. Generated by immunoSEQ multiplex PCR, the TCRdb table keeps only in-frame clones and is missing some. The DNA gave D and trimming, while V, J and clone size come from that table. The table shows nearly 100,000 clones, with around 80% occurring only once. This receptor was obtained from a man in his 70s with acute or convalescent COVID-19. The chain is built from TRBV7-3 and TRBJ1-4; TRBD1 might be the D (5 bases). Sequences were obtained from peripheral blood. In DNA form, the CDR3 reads TGTGCCAGCAGCTTCTCGGCAGGGTTGTCTGAAAAACTGTTTTTT. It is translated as CASSFSAGLSEKLFF.